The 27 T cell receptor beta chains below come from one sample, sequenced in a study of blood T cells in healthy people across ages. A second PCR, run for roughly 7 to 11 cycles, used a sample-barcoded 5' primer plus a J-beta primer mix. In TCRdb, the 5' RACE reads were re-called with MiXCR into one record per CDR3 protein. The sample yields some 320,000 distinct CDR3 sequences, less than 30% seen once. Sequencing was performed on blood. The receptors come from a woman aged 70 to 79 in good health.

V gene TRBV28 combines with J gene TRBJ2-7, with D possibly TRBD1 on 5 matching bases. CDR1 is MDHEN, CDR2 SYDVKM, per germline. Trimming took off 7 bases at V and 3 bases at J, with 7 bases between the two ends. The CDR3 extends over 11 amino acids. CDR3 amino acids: CASTGRYEQYF. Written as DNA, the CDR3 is TGTGCCAGCACAGGGCGCTACGAGCAGTACTTC.

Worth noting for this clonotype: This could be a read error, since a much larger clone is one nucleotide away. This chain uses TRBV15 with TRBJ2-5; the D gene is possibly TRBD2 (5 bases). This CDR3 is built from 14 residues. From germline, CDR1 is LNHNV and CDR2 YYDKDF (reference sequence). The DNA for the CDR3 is TGTGCCACCAGCAGAGAGTGGCGGGTAGTTGAGCAGTCCTTC. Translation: CATSREWRVVEQSF.

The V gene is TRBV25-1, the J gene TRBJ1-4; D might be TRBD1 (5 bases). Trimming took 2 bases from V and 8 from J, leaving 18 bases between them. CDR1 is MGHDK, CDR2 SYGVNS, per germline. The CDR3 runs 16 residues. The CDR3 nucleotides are TGTGCCAGCAGTGAACCCCGGAATTGGGGGGAGGAAAAACTGTTTTTT. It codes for CASSEPRNWGEEKLFF.

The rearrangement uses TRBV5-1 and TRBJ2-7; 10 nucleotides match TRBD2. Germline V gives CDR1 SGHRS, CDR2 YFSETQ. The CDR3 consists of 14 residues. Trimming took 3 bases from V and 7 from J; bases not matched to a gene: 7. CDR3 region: CASSSSGGDPEQYF. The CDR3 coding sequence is TGCGCCAGCAGCTCTAGCGGGGGTGATCCTGAGCAGTACTTC.

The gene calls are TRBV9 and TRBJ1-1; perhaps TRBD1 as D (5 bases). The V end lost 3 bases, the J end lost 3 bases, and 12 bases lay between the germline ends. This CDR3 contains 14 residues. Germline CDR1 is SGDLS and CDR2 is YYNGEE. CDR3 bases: TGTGCCAGCAGCGCAACAGGATTGGACACTGAAGCTTTCTTT. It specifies CASSATGLDTEAFF.

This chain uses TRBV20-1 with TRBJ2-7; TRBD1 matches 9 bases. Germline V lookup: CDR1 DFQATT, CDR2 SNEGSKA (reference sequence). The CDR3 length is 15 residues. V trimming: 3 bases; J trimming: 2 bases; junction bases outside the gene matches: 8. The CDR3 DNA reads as TGCAGTGCTAGGCCCTGGGACAGGGCTACCTACGAGCAGTACTTC. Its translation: CSARPWDRATYEQYF.

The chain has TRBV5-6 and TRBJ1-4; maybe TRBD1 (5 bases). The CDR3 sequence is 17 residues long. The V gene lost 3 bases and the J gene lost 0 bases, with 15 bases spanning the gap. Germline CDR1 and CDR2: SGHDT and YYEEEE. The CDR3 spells CASSSLTEKSTNEKLFF. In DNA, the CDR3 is TGTGCCAGCAGCTCGTTGACAGAGAAATCAACTAATGAAAAACTGTTTTTT.

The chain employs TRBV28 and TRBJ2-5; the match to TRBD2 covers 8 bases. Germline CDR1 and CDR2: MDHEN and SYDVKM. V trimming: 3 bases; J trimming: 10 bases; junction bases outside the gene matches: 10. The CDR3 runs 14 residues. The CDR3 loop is CASSFERNAGGQYF. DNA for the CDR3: TGTGCCAGCAGTTTTGAGCGAAACGCGGGGGGCCAGTACTTC.

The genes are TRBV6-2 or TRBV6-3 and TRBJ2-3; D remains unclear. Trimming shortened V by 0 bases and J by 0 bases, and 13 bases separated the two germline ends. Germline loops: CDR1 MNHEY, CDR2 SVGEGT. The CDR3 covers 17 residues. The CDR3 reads CASSYSKWADSTDTQYF. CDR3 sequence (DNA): TGTGCCAGCAGTTACTCGAAGTGGGCAGACAGCACAGATACGCAGTATTTT.

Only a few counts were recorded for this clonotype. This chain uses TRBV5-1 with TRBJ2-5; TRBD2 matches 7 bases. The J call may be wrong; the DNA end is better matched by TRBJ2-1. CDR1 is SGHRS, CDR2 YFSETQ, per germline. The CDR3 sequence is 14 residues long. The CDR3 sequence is CASSTQRGDNEQFF. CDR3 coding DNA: TGCGCCAGCAGTACCCAGCGGGGAGACAATGAGCAGTTCTTC.

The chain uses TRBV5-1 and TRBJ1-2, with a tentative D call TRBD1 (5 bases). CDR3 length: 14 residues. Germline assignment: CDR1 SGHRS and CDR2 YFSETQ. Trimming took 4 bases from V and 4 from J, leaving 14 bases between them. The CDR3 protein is CASSTLDSSYGYTF. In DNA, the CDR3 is TGCGCCAGCAGCACCCTTGACAGCTCCTATGGCTACACCTTC.

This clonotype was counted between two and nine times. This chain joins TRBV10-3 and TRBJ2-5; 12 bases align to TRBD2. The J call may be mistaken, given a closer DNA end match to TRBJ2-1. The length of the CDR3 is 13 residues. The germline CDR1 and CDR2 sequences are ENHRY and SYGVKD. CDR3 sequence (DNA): TGTGCCATCAGAGCCGGGACTAGCGGGGAGCAGTTCTTC. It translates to CAIRAGTSGEQFF.

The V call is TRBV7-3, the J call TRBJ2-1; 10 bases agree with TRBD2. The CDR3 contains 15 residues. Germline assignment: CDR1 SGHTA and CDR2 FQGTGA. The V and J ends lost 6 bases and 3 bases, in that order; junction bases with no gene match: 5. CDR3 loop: CASSLAGVGYNEQFF. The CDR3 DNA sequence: TGTGCCAGCAGTCTAGCGGGAGTAGGCTACAATGAGCAGTTCTTC.

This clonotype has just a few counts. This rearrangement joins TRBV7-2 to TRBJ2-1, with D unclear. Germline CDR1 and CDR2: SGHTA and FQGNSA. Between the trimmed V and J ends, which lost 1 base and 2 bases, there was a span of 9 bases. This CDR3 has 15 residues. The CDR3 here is CASSLGRNPYNEQFF. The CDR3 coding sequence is TGTGCCAGCAGCTTAGGAAGAAACCCCTACAATGAGCAGTTCTTC.

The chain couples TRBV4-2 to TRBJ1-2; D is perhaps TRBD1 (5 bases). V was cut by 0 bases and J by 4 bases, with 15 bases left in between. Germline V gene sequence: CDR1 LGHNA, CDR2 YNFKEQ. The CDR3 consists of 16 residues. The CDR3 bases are TGTGCCAGCAGCCAAGATATAAGGGGCTGGGGCTATGGCTACACCTTC. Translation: CASSQDIRGWGYGYTF.

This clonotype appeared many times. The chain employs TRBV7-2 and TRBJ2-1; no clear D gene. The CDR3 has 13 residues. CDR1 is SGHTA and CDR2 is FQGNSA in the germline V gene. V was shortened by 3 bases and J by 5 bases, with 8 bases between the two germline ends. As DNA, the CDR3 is TGTGCCAGCAGCTTCAACAGAGACAATGAGCAGTTCTTC. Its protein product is CASSFNRDNEQFF.

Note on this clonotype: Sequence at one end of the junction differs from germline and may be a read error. This chain's CDR3 is CSVEDGQTSGTADTQYF. The CDR3 DNA follows: TGTAGCGTTGAAGATGGTCAGACTAGCGGGACCGCAGATACGCAGTATTTT. V is TRBV29-1 and J is TRBJ2-3, with 11 bases aligning to TRBD2. The CDR3 spans 17 residues. Germline-derived CDR1 and CDR2 are SQVTM and ANQGSEA.

The CDR3 protein is CASRTLQSSASSYEQYF. CDR3 in DNA: TGTGCCAGCAGGACTTTACAGTCTAGCGCCAGCTCCTACGAGCAGTACTTC. The chain combines TRBV7-3 with TRBJ2-7, with a possible D match to TRBD2 (6 bases). This CDR3 has 17 residues. The germline gives CDR1 SGHTA, CDR2 FQGTGA. Between the trimmed V and J ends, which lost 6 bases and 0 bases, there was a span of 21 bases.

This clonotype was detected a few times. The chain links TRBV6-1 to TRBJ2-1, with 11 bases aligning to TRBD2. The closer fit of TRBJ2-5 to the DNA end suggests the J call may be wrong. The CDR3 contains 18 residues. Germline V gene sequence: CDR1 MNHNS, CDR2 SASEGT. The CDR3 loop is CASRAGTSGVGVGETQYF. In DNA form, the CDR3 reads TGTGCCAGCAGGGCAGGGACTAGCGGAGTGGGGGTCGGAGAGACCCAGTACTTC.

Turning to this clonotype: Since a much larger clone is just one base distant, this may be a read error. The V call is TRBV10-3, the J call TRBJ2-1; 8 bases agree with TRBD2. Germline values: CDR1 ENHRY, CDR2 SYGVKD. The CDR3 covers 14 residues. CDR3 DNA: TGTGCCATCAGTGTCGCTAGCGGGTACAATGAGCAGCTCTTC. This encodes CAISVASGYNEQLF.

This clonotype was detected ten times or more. CDR3 sequence: CASSLGTGGSWGTEAFF. The CDR3, as DNA: TGCGCCAGCAGCCTCGGGACAGGGGGCTCCTGGGGGACTGAAGCTTTCTTT. The chain is built from TRBV5-1 and TRBJ1-1, with 12 bases lining up with TRBD1. V lost 4 bases, J lost 5 bases, and 12 bases stayed unmatched. Germline lookup yields CDR1 SGHRS and CDR2 YFSETQ. The CDR3 is 17 residues long.

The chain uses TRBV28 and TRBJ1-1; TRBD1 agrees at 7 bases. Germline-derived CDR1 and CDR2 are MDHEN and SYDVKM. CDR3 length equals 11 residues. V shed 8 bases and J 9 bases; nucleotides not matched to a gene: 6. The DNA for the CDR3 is TGTGCCAGCCTAGGGACAGCTAAAGCTTTCTTT. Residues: CASLGTAKAFF.

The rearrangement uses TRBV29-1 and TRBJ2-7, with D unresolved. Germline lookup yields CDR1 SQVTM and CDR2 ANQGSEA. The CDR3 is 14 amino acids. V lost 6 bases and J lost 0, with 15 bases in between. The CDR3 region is CSVRQRSTSYEQYF. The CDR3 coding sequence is TGCAGCGTCCGACAAAGGTCTACCTCCTACGAGCAGTACTTC.

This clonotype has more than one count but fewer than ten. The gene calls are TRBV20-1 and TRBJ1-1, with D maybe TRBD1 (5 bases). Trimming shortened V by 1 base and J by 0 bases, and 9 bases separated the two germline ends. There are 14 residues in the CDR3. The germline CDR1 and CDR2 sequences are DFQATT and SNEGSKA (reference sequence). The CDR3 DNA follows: TGCAGTGCTAGAGGGGGCGTGCTGAACACTGAAGCTTTCTTT. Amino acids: CSARGGVLNTEAFF.

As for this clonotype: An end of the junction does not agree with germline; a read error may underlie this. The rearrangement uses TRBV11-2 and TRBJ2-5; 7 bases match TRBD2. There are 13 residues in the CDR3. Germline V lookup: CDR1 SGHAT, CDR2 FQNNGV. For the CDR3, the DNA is TGTGCCAGCAGCCCCCGGGAGGACTATAGGCTGTTCTTC. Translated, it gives CASSPREDYRLFF. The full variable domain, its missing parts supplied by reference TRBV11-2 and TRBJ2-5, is EAGVAQSPRYKIIEKRQSVAFWCNPISGHATLYWYQQILGQGPKLLIQFQNNGVVDDSQLPKDRFSAERLKGVDSTLKIQPAKLEDSAVYLCASSPREDYRLFFGPGTRLLVL.

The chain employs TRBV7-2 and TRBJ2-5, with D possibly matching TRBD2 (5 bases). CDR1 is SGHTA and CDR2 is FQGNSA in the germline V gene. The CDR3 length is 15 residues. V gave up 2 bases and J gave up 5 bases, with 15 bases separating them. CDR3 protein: CASSLRLLRTETQYF. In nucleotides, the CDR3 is TGTGCCAGCAGCTTACGATTACTTAGGACTGAGACCCAGTACTTC.

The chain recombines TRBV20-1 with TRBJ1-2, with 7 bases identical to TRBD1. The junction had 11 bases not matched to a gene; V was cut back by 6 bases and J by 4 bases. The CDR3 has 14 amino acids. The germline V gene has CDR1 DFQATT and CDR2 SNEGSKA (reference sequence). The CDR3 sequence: CSAIDRAAGYGYTF. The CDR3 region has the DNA TGCAGTGCCATTGACAGGGCGGCAGGCTATGGCTACACCTTC.